These 14 T cell receptor beta chains originate from one sample sequenced in a study of blood T cells in healthy people across ages. The use of a sample-barcoded 5' primer and a J-beta primer mix characterized a second PCR of 7 to 11 cycles. TCRdb reanalysed the 5' RACE reads using MiXCR and keeps one entry per CDR3 protein. Of approximately 1.5 million distinct CDR3 sequences listed, roughly a third are singletons. Specimen: blood. The receptors originated from a woman aged 30 to 39 in good health.

This chain connects TRBV11-1 to TRBJ1-6, with 9 bases matching TRBD1. CDR1 SGHAT and CDR2 FQDESV come from the germline V gene (reference sequence). CDR3 length equals 14 residues. V dropped 5 bases and J dropped 11; count of bases not matched to a gene: 7. The CDR3 reads CASSHSDRGPPLHF. In DNA form, the CDR3 reads TGTGCCAGCAGCCATTCGGACAGGGGCCCACCCCTCCACTTT.

This clonotype was counted ten times or more. The rearrangement uses TRBV29-1 and TRBJ2-7; no clear D. Looked up from germline, CDR1 is SQVTM and CDR2 is ANQGSEA. CDR3 size: 14 residues. With 6 bases removed from V and 2 bases from J, the gap between germline ends came to 17 bases. Here the CDR3 DNA reads TGCAGCGTATACGACAACGTACGTACCTACGAGCAGTACTTC. Translation: CSVYDNVRTYEQYF.

This clonotype occurred a few times. The V and J genes are TRBV20-1 and TRBJ1-2; D unresolved. Trimming took off 6 bases at V and 4 bases at J, with 18 bases between the two ends. In germline, CDR1 is DFQATT, CDR2 SNEGSKA (reference sequence). This CDR3 region has 14 residues. The CDR3 sequence: CSAPPASGPYGYTF. The CDR3 nucleotides are TGCAGTGCCCCCCCCGCTTCCGGCCCCTATGGCTACACCTTC.

Here the CDR3 reads CATSPTTGGIGNTIYF. As DNA, the CDR3 is TGTGCCACCAGCCCAACGACAGGGGGCATTGGAAACACCATATATTTT. V gene TRBV15 combines with J gene TRBJ1-3; 10 bases are shared with TRBD1. Germline V gene data show CDR1 as LNHNV and CDR2 as YYDKDF (reference sequence). This CDR3 has 16 residues. J lost 3 bases, V lost 5 bases, and 7 bases had no gene match.

This clonotype was picked up a small number of times. V gene TRBV28 combines with J gene TRBJ2-7; 7 nucleotides match TRBD1. The CDR3 is 13 residues long. The germline CDR1 and CDR2 sequences are MDHEN and SYDVKM. Unmatched junction bases numbered 14, after V lost 7 bases and J lost 11 bases. The CDR3: CASNPRPEDREYF. DNA for the CDR3: TGTGCCAGCAACCCCCGACCCGAAGACAGGGAGTACTTC.

This chain links TRBV4-2 with TRBJ2-2; tentative D call: TRBD1 (5 bases). Germline CDR1 LGHNA, CDR2 YNFKEQ. The CDR3 covers 16 residues. V dropped 4 bases and J dropped 3 bases, with 15 bases sitting between them. DNA of the CDR3: TGTGCCAGCAGCCCCCAGGGCAAGGCGGACACCGGGGAGCTGTTTTTT. It is translated as CASSPQGKADTGELFF.

This clonotype has only one observation. The rearrangement uses TRBV27 and TRBJ1-5, with a possible D match to TRBD1 (5 bases). V was cut by 3 bases and J by 6 bases, with 9 bases left in between. CDR1 is MNHEY, CDR2 SMNVEV, per germline (reference sequence). The CDR3 is 13 residues long. The CDR3, as DNA: TGTGCCAGCAGTTTCTCAGGGTTTCAGCCCCAGCATTTT. This translates into CASSFSGFQPQHF.

The chain uses TRBV21-1 and TRBJ2-6; TRBD1 reflects the table's D call only, with no check against the DNA. TRBV21-1 is a pseudogene. CDR3 size: 20 residues. CDR3 DNA: TGTGCCAGCAGCAATCTGAATAGGACAGGGGGGAACCCTGGGGCCAACGTCCTGACTTTC. Its translation: CASSNLNRTGGNPGANVLTF.

This clonotype showed up just once. J is TRBJ1-2 and V is TRBV20-1; maybe TRBD1 (6 bases). The CDR3 contains 15 residues. The V end lost 6 bases, the J end lost 2 bases, and 19 bases lay between the germline ends. Germline CDR1 and CDR2: DFQATT and SNEGSKA (reference sequence). In DNA, the CDR3 is TGCAGTGCACAAACAGGATGGACAGCCAACTATGGCTACACCTTC. This gives the protein CSAQTGWTANYGYTF.

This clonotype was observed a handful of times. The chain is built from TRBV5-1 and TRBJ2-3; D remains unclear. CDR3 length equals 16 residues. V was trimmed by 0 bases and J by 0 bases, leaving 11 bases between them. Germline lookup yields CDR1 SGHRS and CDR2 YFSETQ. This CDR3 reads CASSLETPRSTDTQYF. CDR3 nucleotides: TGCGCCAGCAGCTTGGAGACTCCCCGGAGCACAGATACGCAGTATTTT. The full variable domain, with the rest looked up from reference TRBV5-1 and TRBJ2-3, is KAGVTQTPRYLIKTRGQQVTLSCSPISGHRSVSWYQQTPGQGLQFLFEYFSETQRNKGNFPGRFSGRQFSNSRSEMNVSTLELGDSALYLCASSLETPRSTDTQYFGPGTRLTVL.

In its sample, this clonotype was seen a few times. The gene calls are TRBV28 and TRBJ2-2; tentatively, D is TRBD1 or TRBD2 (6 bases each). The ends were cut back, 5 bases at V and 3 bases at J, with 13 bases in the middle. CDR1 is MDHEN and CDR2 is SYDVKM in the germline V gene. The CDR3 loop spans 15 amino acids. CDR3: CASSRTGAHTGELFF. DNA for the CDR3: TGTGCCAGCAGTAGGACGGGGGCCCACACCGGGGAGCTGTTTTTT.

This clonotype was picked up one time. The rearrangement joins TRBV25-1 to TRBJ1-2; a possible D gene is TRBD1 (6 bases). The V and J ends lost 7 bases and 4 bases respectively, with 13 bases between them. Germline values: CDR1 MGHDK, CDR2 SYGVNS. The CDR3 has 13 amino acids. Written as DNA, the CDR3 is TGTGCCAGCACGAGGGGGATAGCCTATGGCTACACCTTC. Amino acid sequence: CASTRGIAYGYTF.

V is TRBV3-1 and J is TRBJ2-1, with 8 bases fitting TRBD2. V shed 6 bases, J shed 0 bases, and the junction held 4 bases outside the gene matches. The length of the CDR3 is 15 residues. The V gene's germline CDR1 is LGHDT and CDR2 YNNKEL (reference sequence). CDR3 DNA: TGTGCCAGCAGATCAGCGGGAGTCTCCTACAATGAGCAGTTCTTC. Its translation is CASRSAGVSYNEQFF.

The chain employs TRBV9 and TRBJ2-1; 11 bases are shared with TRBD2. With 4 bases clipped from V and 3 bases from J, the junction kept 6 bases outside the gene matches. The CDR3 is made up of 16 amino acids. The germline CDR1 and CDR2 sequences are SGDLS and YYNGEE. The CDR3 DNA follows: TGTGCCAGCAGCCCACTTAGCGGGAGGGGCTACAATGAGCAGTTCTTC. Its translation: CASSPLSGRGYNEQFF.